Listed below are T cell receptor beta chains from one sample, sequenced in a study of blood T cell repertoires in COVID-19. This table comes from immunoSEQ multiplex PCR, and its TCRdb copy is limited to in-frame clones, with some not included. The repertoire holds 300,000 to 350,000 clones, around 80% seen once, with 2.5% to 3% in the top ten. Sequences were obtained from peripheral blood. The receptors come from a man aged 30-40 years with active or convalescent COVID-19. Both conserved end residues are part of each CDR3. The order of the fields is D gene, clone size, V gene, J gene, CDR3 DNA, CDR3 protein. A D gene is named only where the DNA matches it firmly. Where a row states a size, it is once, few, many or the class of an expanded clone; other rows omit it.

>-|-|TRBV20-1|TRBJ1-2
TGCAGTGCTAACGCGGGTTTCGGCTACACCTTC
CSANAGFGYTF
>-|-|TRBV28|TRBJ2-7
TGTGCCAGCAGTCCCGGGACAGCAAAGGGGAGGGAGCAGTACTTC
CASSPGTAKGREQYF
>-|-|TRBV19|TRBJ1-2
TGTGCCAGCACGACCGGTTCGGGGGGCTACACCTTC
CASTTGSGGYTF
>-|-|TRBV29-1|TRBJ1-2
TGCAGCGTTTCGGGGGTTGGGGTTAATAACTATGGCTACACCTTC
CSVSGVGVNNYGYTF
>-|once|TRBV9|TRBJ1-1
TGTGCCAGCAGAGGGGCCGAGAACACTGAAGCTTTCTTT
CASRGAENTEAFF
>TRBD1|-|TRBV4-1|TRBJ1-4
TGCGCCAGCAGCCAACCGGGACAGGGACGGGAAAAACTGTTTTTT
CASSQPGQGREKLFF
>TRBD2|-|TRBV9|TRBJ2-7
TGTGCCAGCAGCGTCGGGGGGACCCTCTCCTACGAGCAGTACTTC
CASSVGGTLSYEQYF
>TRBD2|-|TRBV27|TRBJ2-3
TGTGCCAGCACCTCTCCGGGAGGGCGAGGTGGTCGCACAGATACGCAGTATTTT
CASTSPGGRGGRTDTQYF
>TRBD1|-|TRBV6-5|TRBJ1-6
TGTGCCAGCAAATCGGGACAGGGTGGTTCACCCCTCCACTTT
CASKSGQGGSPLHF
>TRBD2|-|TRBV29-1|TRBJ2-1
TGCAGCGTTGAGGTGGGGCGGGAGGTCCGGAGCTCCTACAATGAGCAGTTCTTC
CSVEVGREVRSSYNEQFF
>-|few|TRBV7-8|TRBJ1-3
TGTGCCAGCAGCGGGCTCGGGCAGGGCGATGGAAACACCATATATTTT
CASSGLGQGDGNTIYF
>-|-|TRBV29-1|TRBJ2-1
TGCAGCGTTGCGTACAATGAGCAGTTCTTC
CSVAYNEQFF
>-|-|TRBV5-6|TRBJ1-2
TGTGCCAGCTGGGTCCAGGGAAACTATGGCTACACCTTC
CASWVQGNYGYTF
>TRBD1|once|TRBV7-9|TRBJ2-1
TGTGCCAGCAGCTCCGACAGGGGGCGGTACAATGAGCAGTTCTTC
CASSSDRGRYNEQFF
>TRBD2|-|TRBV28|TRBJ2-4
TGTGCCAGCAGCCAGGGAGGGGAACTTCAGTACTTC
CASSQGGELQYF
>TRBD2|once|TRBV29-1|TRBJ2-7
TGCAGCGTCCTTAGCGGGAACTCCTACGAGCAGTACTTC
CSVLSGNSYEQYF
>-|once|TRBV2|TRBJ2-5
TGTGCCACCAAGGAGACAGCCGTCCAAGAGACCCAGTACTTC
CATKETAVQETQYF
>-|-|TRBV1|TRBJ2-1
TGCACCAGCAGCCAAGATCACGTCGAGGTATCCAATGAGCAGTTCTTC
CTSSQDHVEVSNEQFF
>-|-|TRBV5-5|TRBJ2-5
TGTGCCAGCAGCTTGGTGCCGGACAGGACCCAGTACTTC
CASSLVPDRTQYF
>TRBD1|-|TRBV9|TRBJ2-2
TGTGCCAGCAGCGTAGGAACTCGACAGGGGGCTAACACCGGGGAGCTGTTTTTT
CASSVGTRQGANTGELFF
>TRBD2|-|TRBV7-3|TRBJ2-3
TGTGCCAGCAGCTTAACTAGCGGGGTTCCAGATACGCAGTATTTT
CASSLTSGVPDTQYF
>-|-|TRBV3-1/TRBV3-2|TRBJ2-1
TGTGCCAGCAGCCAAGAGGCAGGGCGTGGTGAGCAGTTCTTC
CASSQEAGRGEQFF
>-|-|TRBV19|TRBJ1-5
TGTGCCAGTAGTGACCCGGGGGACCGTTCTTGGCCCCAGCATTTT
CASSDPGDRSWPQHF
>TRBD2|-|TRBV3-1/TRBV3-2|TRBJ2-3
TGTGCCAGCAAAGGAACTAGCGGGAGTGGTACGCAGTATTTT
CASKGTSGSGTQYF
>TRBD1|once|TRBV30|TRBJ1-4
TGTGCCTGGAGTGTGGTGGACAGGGGGGAAAAACTGTTTTTT
CAWSVVDRGEKLFF
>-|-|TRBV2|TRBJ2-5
TGTGCCAGCAGGGGAGGCGGAAAAGAGACCCAGTACTTC
CASRGGGKETQYF
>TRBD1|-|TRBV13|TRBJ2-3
TGTGCCAGCAAGAGGTGGTCAGGGGGTTTCACAGATACGCAGTATTTT
CASKRWSGGFTDTQYF
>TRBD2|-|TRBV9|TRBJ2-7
TGTGCCAGCAGCCCCCGGCTAGCGGCGAGCTCCTACGAGCAGTACTTC
CASSPRLAASSYEQYF
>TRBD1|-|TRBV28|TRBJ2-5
TGTGCCAGCAGTTCTCCGGGACAGGGGTCCGAGACCCAGTACTTC
CASSSPGQGSETQYF
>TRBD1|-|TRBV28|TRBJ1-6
TGTGCCAGCAGTTCGGGACAGGGGAGATCACCCCTCCACTTT
CASSSGQGRSPLHF
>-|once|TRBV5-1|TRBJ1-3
TGCGCCAGCAGCATAGGACAGCCTGGAAACACCATATATTTT
CASSIGQPGNTIYF
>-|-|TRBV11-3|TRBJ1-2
TGTGCCAGCAGCTTATCTGGGGCGCATGGCTACACCTTC
CASSLSGAHGYTF
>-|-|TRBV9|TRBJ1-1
TGTGCCAGCAGCGTAGTTCGCGAGACTGAAGCTTTCTTT
CASSVVRETEAFF
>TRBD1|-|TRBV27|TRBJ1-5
TGTGCCAGCAGTTTAGAGGGGGCTAAGAGCAATCAGCCCCAGCATTTT
CASSLEGAKSNQPQHF
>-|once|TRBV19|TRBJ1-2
TGTGCCAGTAGTATAGCCCGAGGTAGGGGGTATGGCTACACCTTC
CASSIARGRGYGYTF
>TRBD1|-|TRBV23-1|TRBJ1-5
TGCGCCAGCAGTCCCCCGGGACAGACAAATCAGCCCCAGCATTTT
CASSPPGQTNQPQHF
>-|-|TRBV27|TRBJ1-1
TGTGCCAGCAGTTTGGGGGGATTCCTGAACACTGAAGCTTTCTTT
CASSLGGFLNTEAFF
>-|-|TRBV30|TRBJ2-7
TGTGCCTGGAGTGTATCCGGGGGAGGCGAGCAGTACTTC
CAWSVSGGGEQYF
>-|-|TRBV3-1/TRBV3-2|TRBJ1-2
TGTGCCAGCAGCCAAGGCGGCAGGGCAGGAGGCTACACCTTC
CASSQGGRAGGYTF
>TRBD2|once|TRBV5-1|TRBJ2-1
TGCGCCAGCAGCTTGCTTAGCGGGAGAGGCAATGAGCAGTTCTTC
CASSLLSGRGNEQFF
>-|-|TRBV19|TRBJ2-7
TGTGCCAGTAGTATCGGCCAGACTTCTTCCTACGAGCAGTACTTC
CASSIGQTSSYEQYF
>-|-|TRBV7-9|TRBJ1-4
TGTGCCAGTTGGTCAGGCGGGGAAAAACTGTTTTTT
CASWSGGEKLFF
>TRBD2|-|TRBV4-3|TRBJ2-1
TGCGCCAGCTCAAGGGGACTAGCGGTCAATGAGCAGTTCTTC
CASSRGLAVNEQFF
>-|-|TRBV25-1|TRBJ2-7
TGTGCCAGCAGTGACTCCGGCGGCGGCGACCGATACGAGCAGTACTTC
CASSDSGGGDRYEQYF
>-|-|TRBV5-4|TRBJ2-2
TGTGCCAGCAGCCTACCGAACACCGGGGAGCTGTTTTTT
CASSLPNTGELFF
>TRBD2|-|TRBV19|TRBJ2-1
TGTGCCAGTAGTATGAAGCCTAGCGGGGTGAAGTACAATGAGCAGTTCTTC
CASSMKPSGVKYNEQFF
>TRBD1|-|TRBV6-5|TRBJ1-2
TGTGCCAGCAGAAGACAGGGAGGAAACTATGGCTACACCTTC
CASRRQGGNYGYTF
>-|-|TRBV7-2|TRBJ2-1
TGTGCCAGCAGCTTAGATGCGGGGGCCTTCAATGAGCAGTTCTTC
CASSLDAGAFNEQFF
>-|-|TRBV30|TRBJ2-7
TGTGCCTGGAGTAACGGAGGACCTACCTACGAGCAGTACTTC
CAWSNGGPTYEQYF
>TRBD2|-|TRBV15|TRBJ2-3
TGTGCCACCAGGGGAGGGCCCGCAGATACGCAGTATTTT
CATRGGPADTQYF
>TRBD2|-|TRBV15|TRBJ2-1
TGTGCCACCAGCAGACCCCGGGTAGCGGGGTACAATGAGCAGTTCTTC
CATSRPRVAGYNEQFF
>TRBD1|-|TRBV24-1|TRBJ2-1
TGTGCCACCAGTGATTTCTTCGGGACAGGAATCTACAATGAGCAGTTCTTC
CATSDFFGTGIYNEQFF
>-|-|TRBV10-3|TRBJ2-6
TGTGCCATCAGTGAGTCAAGGGGATATGCAGGGGCCAACGTCCTGACTTTC
CAISESRGYAGANVLTF
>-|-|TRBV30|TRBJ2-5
TGTGCCTGGAGGCGGGGCCTGGAGACCCAGTACTTC
CAWRRGLETQYF